Here is one T cell receptor beta chain with its context. Its specificity is not known. The CDR3 sequence is 14 residues long. In germline, CDR1 is SNHLY, CDR2 FYNNEI. Trimming removed 4 bases from V and 12 bases from J, with 19 bases in between. This PCR relied on a set of 60 Vbeta primers and 13 Jbeta primers. Sequencing used immunoSEQ multiplex PCR; TCRdb keeps in-frame clones, though not all of them. This sample yields 150,000 or so clones, of which 65% to 85% are seen a single time; 5.6% belongs to the top ten. The sample originates from a study of cytomegalovirus exposure and HLA in healthy donors. Study conclusions and caveats: Immune exposure information available was restricted to CMV serostatus.

The rearrangement links TRBV2 to TRBJ2-1; D unresolved. The TCR was taken from a woman in her thirties or forties in good health and CMV-seropositive. The sample consisted of PBMCs. The CDR3 DNA reads as TGTGCCAGCAGTGGGGCCTCTTTGTTGGTAGGGCAGTTCTTC. It encodes CASSGASLLVGQFF.